Listed below are T cell receptor beta chains from one sample, sequenced in a study of T cell changes during pregnancy in multiple sclerosis. TCRdb's copy holds only in-frame clones and misses some; the assay was immunoSEQ multiplex PCR. The sample gives about 40,000 clones, 90% to 95% of which show up once; roughly 0.35% is in the top ten. The material sequenced was CD4+ T cells from peripheral blood mononuclear cells, taken after pregnancy. These receptors all come from a female donor with multiple sclerosis, enrolled in a pregnancy study. Each CDR3 is given with its conserved first and last residue. Where a row states a size, it is once, few, many or the class of an expanded clone; other rows omit it.

v_gene: TRBV10-3; abundance: NA; CDR3aa: CAITGSNTEAFF
v_gene: TRBV30; abundance: NA; CDR3aa: CAWSGLTSGGNTGELFF
v_gene: TRBV5-4; abundance: NA; CDR3aa: CASSLGGASNYEQYF
v_gene: TRBV19; abundance: NA; CDR3aa: CASSIMGGDGYTF
v_gene: TRBV10-3; abundance: NA; CDR3aa: CAISGALNTEAFF
v_gene: TRBV7-6; abundance: NA; CDR3aa: CASSLRGTRDGKETQYF
v_gene: TRBV7-2; abundance: NA; CDR3aa: CASSNRGGLDYGYTF
v_gene: TRBV9; abundance: NA; CDR3aa: CASSVVDGGVGTGELFF
v_gene: TRBV30; abundance: NA; CDR3aa: CAWSDRWGEQFF
v_gene: TRBV14; abundance: NA; CDR3aa: CASSQALISEAFF
v_gene: TRBV6-5; abundance: once; CDR3aa: CASSSPSRGTEAFF
v_gene: TRBV5-1; abundance: NA; CDR3aa: CASSLAHQADTQYF
v_gene: TRBV25-1; abundance: NA; CDR3aa: CASSVWLAGTETQYF
v_gene: TRBV11-3; abundance: NA; CDR3aa: CASSLEEDTEAFF
v_gene: TRBV6-5; abundance: NA; CDR3aa: CASSYGEGSYNSPLHF
v_gene: TRBV4-1; abundance: NA; CDR3aa: CASSSPGQGDEQYF
v_gene: TRBV10-3; abundance: NA; CDR3aa: CAISGTGGTDTQYF
v_gene: TRBV28; abundance: NA; CDR3aa: CASSYRGPETQYF
v_gene: TRBV9; abundance: once; CDR3aa: CASSVEGGLGTEAFF
v_gene: TRBV6-5; abundance: NA; CDR3aa: CASSGTGSLYEQYF
v_gene: TRBV23-1; abundance: NA; CDR3aa: CASSQSGLQPQHF
v_gene: TRBV6-5; abundance: few; CDR3aa: CASSYGFLTTDTQYF
v_gene: TRBV15; abundance: NA; CDR3aa: CATSRGGGWPGELFF
v_gene: TRBV11-2; abundance: NA; CDR3aa: CASSPILGGLNEQFF
v_gene: TRBV18; abundance: NA; CDR3aa: CASSPEGHYGYTF
v_gene: TRBV6-4; abundance: NA; CDR3aa: CASSAQSGGAYEQFF
v_gene: TRBV7-9; abundance: once; CDR3aa: CASSSIRGIIGYTF
v_gene: TRBV5-4; abundance: NA; CDR3aa: CASREGQVSSGANVLTF
v_gene: TRBV27; abundance: NA; CDR3aa: CASSSRPAGLTDTQYF
v_gene: TRBV18; abundance: NA; CDR3aa: CASSPSVELEYGYTF
v_gene: TRBV11-2; abundance: NA; CDR3aa: CASRRLGVKDSPLHF
v_gene: TRBV6-5; abundance: NA; CDR3aa: CASSYLGDTEAFF
v_gene: TRBV6-1; abundance: NA; CDR3aa: CASRWQGLGEQYF
v_gene: TRBV9; abundance: once; CDR3aa: CASSALLAGGIGQQFF
v_gene: TRBV7-7; abundance: NA; CDR3aa: CASSLNREGEQYF
v_gene: TRBV5-6; abundance: NA; CDR3aa: CASSFGGRNQPQHF
v_gene: TRBV5-1; abundance: NA; CDR3aa: CASSLDREGTEAFF
v_gene: TRBV30; abundance: NA; CDR3aa: CAWIRTGNYGYTF
v_gene: TRBV29-1; abundance: NA; CDR3aa: CSVGGANYGYTF
v_gene: TRBV19; abundance: once; CDR3aa: CASSIGGETEAFF
v_gene: TRBV7-2; abundance: NA; CDR3aa: CASSLALWTGSGYTF
v_gene: TRBV19; abundance: once; CDR3aa: CASSTPGDTEAFF
v_gene: TRBV5-1; abundance: few; CDR3aa: CASSLVGGLSTDTQYF
v_gene: TRBV5-1; abundance: NA; CDR3aa: CATTSGLTGELFF
v_gene: TRBV29-1; abundance: NA; CDR3aa: CSVGTSLGFQYF
v_gene: TRBV19; abundance: NA; CDR3aa: CASSTAGAPGYGYTF
v_gene: TRBV27; abundance: NA; CDR3aa: CASSLGENEQFF
v_gene: TRBV29-1; abundance: NA; CDR3aa: CSATTGFDTEAFF
v_gene: TRBV9; abundance: NA; CDR3aa: CASSVVQGGPGNTIYF
v_gene: TRBV5-4; abundance: NA; CDR3aa: CASSLRGGGYEKLFF
v_gene: TRBV5-1; abundance: NA; CDR3aa: CASSRTAGAPQYF
v_gene: TRBV6-5; abundance: NA; CDR3aa: CASSLAGENYEQYF
v_gene: TRBV4-1; abundance: NA; CDR3aa: CASSRTGQNTEAFF
v_gene: TRBV4-2; abundance: few; CDR3aa: CASSQTDSYEQYF